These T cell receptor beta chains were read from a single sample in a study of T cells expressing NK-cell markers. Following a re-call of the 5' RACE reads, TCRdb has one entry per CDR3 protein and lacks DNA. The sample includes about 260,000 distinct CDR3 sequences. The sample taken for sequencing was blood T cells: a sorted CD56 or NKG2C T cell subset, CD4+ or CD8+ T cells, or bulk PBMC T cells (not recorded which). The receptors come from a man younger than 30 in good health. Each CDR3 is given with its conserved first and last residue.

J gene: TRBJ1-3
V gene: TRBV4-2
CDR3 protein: CASSQDLRLANTIYF

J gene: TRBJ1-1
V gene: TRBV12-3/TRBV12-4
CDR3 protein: CASSHRVGVEEAFF

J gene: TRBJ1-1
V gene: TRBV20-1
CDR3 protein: CSAGLGQITEAFF

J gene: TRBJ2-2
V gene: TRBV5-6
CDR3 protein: CASSSFAGELFF

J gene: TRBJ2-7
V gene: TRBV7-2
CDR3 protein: CASSTTGVGEQYF

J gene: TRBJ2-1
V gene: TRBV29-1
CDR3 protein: CSVDTGAQYNEQFF

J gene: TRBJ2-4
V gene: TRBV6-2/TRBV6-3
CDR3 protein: CASSPTSPQNIQYF

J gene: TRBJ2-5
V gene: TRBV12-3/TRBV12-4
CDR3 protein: CASSPGGVQYF

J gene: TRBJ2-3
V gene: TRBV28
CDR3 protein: CASSSAGLAEDTQYF

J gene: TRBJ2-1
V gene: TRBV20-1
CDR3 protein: CSAEPWKKREGRAYNEQFF

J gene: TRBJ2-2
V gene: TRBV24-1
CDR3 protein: CATQGLYTGELFF

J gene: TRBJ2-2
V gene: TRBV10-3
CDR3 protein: CAIRTTTGELFF

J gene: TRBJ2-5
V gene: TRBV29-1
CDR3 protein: CSVGLATGTQYF

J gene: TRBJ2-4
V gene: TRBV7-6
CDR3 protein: CASSPGTGVVAKNIQYF

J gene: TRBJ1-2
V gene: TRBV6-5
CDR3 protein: CASSNRQGSGYTF

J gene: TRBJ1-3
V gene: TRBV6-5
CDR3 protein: CASSYVGSGNTIYF